The 27 T cell receptor beta chains presented below share a single source sample, sequenced in a study of glioma-infiltrating T cells after dendritic cell vaccination (dated by TCRdb to about 2016). To prepare the library, the immunoSEQ multiplex PCR assay was applied. TCRdb holds this immuneACCESS table with in-frame rearrangements only. Some clones are missing; in checked studies, unresolved V genes explain under half, and the rest has no known cause. This sample lists about 92,000 clones; 85% to 90% were detected once. In total, the top ten clones hold 15% to 19% of the sample. The sample was blood, taken before dendritic cell vaccination. Source of these receptors: a human donor with glioblastoma.

The V gene is TRBV4-1, the J gene TRBJ2-5; 8 bases line up with TRBD2. The germline CDR1 and CDR2 sequences are MGHRA and YSYEKL. CDR3 length: 14 amino acids. The V segment lost 8 bases and the J segment 5 bases; nucleotides outside the gene matches: 10. CDR3 in amino acids: CASSSSGGPETQYF. The CDR3 DNA reads as TGCGCCAGCTCGTCTTCGGGAGGGCCGGAGACCCAGTACTTC.

The genes are TRBV4-1 and TRBJ2-3, with 9 bases fitting TRBD1. The CDR3 is 21 amino acids. Germline CDR1 reads MGHRA; CDR2 reads YSYEKL. The V gene end was trimmed by 1 base and the J gene end by 2 bases; junction bases not matched to a gene: 19. CDR3: CASSQVFFGTGTTVLTDTQYF. The DNA for the CDR3 is TGCGCCAGCAGCCAAGTTTTTTTTGGGACAGGGACCACCGTCCTCACAGATACGCAGTATTTT.

This clone showed up just once. The chain links TRBV5-6 to TRBJ2-2; D unresolved. Germline V gives CDR1 SGHDT, CDR2 YYEEEE. This CDR3 has 15 residues. Trimming left V 0 bases short and J 0 bases short, with 6 bases between. The CDR3 bases are TGTGCCAGCAGCTTGGCACTACCGAACACCGGGGAGCTGTTTTTT. Protein sequence: CASSLALPNTGELFF.

The J gene is TRBJ2-4, the V gene TRBV20-1; D is unresolved. There are 11 residues in the CDR3. CDR1 is DFQATT and CDR2 is SNEGSKA in the germline V gene (reference sequence). Trimming removed 0 bases from V and 15 bases from J, with 12 bases in between. In DNA form, the CDR3 reads TGCAGTGCTAGAGATCTACCTGCCGGGTACTTC. Its protein product is CSARDLPAGYF.

CDR3 residues: CASSFFGSSYEQYF. The CDR3 DNA follows: TGTGCCAGCAGTTTCTTCGGTAGCTCCTACGAGCAGTACTTC. The chain is built from TRBV28 and TRBJ2-7; D is uncertain. Germline V gene data show CDR1 as MDHEN and CDR2 as SYDVKM. Trimming took off 3 bases at V and 0 bases at J, with 9 bases between the two ends. The CDR3 is 14 residues long. Full variable domain (missing parts from reference TRBV28 and TRBJ2-7): DVKVTQSSRYLVKRTGEKVFLECVQDMDHENMFWYRQDPGLGLRLIYFSYDVKMKEKGDIPEGYSVSREKKERFSLILESASTNQTSMYLCASSFFGSSYEQYFGPGTRLTVT.

This clone was recorded only once. DNA of the CDR3: TGTGCCAGCAGCAACAGACAGGGAATCACAGATACGCAGTATTTT. Protein sequence: CASSNRQGITDTQYF. The chain uses TRBV7-2 and TRBJ2-3, with 7 positions matching TRBD1. In germline, CDR1 is SGHTA, CDR2 FQGNSA. The CDR3 has 15 residues. V was pared by 5 bases and J by 2 bases, with 7 bases of the junction left unmatched.

The chain couples TRBV10-2 to TRBJ2-2; 8 nucleotides match TRBD2. Germline assignment: CDR1 WSHSY and CDR2 SAAADI. This CDR3 is 14 amino acids long. V trimming: 8 bases; J trimming: 7 bases; junction bases outside the gene matches: 9. The CDR3 DNA reads as TGCGCCAGCGTATCCAGCGGGAGTTTCGGGGAGCTGTTTTTT. As protein: CASVSSGSFGELFF.

This chain joins TRBV30 and TRBJ1-4; the match to TRBD1 covers 10 bases. The CDR3 is 16 amino acids. Looked up from germline, CDR1 is GTSNPN and CDR2 is SVGIG (reference sequence). The J segment lost 0 bases and the V segment lost 4 bases, leaving 5 bases of the junction unmatched. CDR3 protein: CAWKVGQGATNEKLFF. CDR3 DNA sequence: TGTGCCTGGAAAGTCGGACAGGGGGCAACTAATGAAAAACTGTTTTTT. Together with reference TRBV30 and TRBJ1-4, the CDR3 gives the full variable domain: SQTIHQWPATLVQPVGSPLSLECTVEGTSNPNLYWYRQAAGRGLQLLFYSVGIGQISSEVPQNLSASRPQDRQFILSSKKLLLSDSGFYLCAWKVGQGATNEKLFFGSGTQLSVL.

The CDR3 nucleotides are TGTGCCTGGAGCACAGGGGGGGATAGCAATCAGCCCCAGCATTTT. Protein sequence: CAWSTGGDSNQPQHF. The chain employs TRBV30 and TRBJ1-5; 8 nucleotides match TRBD1. The CDR3 runs 15 residues. CDR1 is GTSNPN, CDR2 SVGIG, per germline (reference sequence). V dropped 3 bases and J dropped 0; count of bases not matched to a gene: 4.

The rearrangement links TRBV9 to TRBJ1-1, with 7 nucleotides matching TRBD1. This CDR3 has 18 amino acids. Germline CDR1 SGDLS, CDR2 YYNGEE. The trim removed 4 bases at V and 1 base at J, leaving 16 bases unmatched. The CDR3 sequence: CASSSLTGPVTRNTEAFF. In DNA form, the CDR3 reads TGTGCCAGCAGCTCCCTGACAGGGCCCGTTACCCGGAACACTGAAGCTTTCTTT.

This chain uses TRBV5-1 with TRBJ2-1; 11 positions match TRBD2. CDR3 length equals 15 residues. Germline-derived CDR1 and CDR2 are SGHRS and YFSETQ. The V and J ends lost 2 bases and 9 bases, in that order; junction bases with no gene match: 7. The DNA of the CDR3 is TGCGCCAGCAGCTTTGAACTAGCGGGAGTCAGTGAGCAGTTCTTC. Translation gives CASSFELAGVSEQFF.

This chain links TRBV25-1 with TRBJ2-2, with D possibly TRBD1 on 5 matching bases. This CDR3 comprises 14 residues. Between the trimmed V and J ends, which lost 4 bases and 3 bases, there was a span of 9 bases. Germline V gene sequence: CDR1 MGHDK, CDR2 SYGVNS. The CDR3 sequence: CASSGIGDTGELFF. The CDR3 bases are TGTGCCAGCAGTGGGATAGGGGACACCGGGGAGCTGTTTTTT. The whole variable domain, remainder taken from reference TRBV25-1 and TRBJ2-2, is EADIYQTPRYLVIGTGKKITLECSQTMGHDKMYWYQQDPGMELHLIHYSYGVNSTEKGDLSSESTVSRIRTEHFPLTLESARPSHTSQYLCASSGIGDTGELFFGEGSRLTVL.

The chain couples TRBV19 to TRBJ2-7; the D gene is possibly TRBD1 (6 bases). The CDR3 runs to 13 residues. Trimming stripped 6 bases from V and 2 bases from J, with 11 bases between. Germline lookup yields CDR1 LNHDA and CDR2 SQIVND (reference sequence). CDR3 bases: TGTGCCAGTAGCCTGGGACATCCCTACGAGCAGTACTTC. Its translation is CASSLGHPYEQYF.

The gene calls are TRBV7-9 and TRBJ2-3; D gene uncertain. This CDR3 is built from 14 residues. V lost 7 bases to trimming and J lost 2 bases, with 13 bases between them. In germline, CDR1 is SEHNR, CDR2 FQNEAQ (reference sequence). CDR3 nucleotides: TGTGCCAGCACCCTGGCCGTCAACACAGATACGCAGTATTTT. Protein: CASTLAVNTDTQYF. Looking up the rest from reference TRBV7-9 and TRBJ2-3 gives the full variable domain: DTGVSQNPRHKITKRGQNVTFRCDPISEHNRLYWYRQTLGQGPEFLTYFQNEAQLEKSRLLSDRFSAERPKGSFSTLEIQRTEQGDSAMYLCASTLAVNTDTQYFGPGTRLTVL.

The chain recombines TRBV14 with TRBJ2-7; 10 bases fit TRBD1. The CDR3 extends over 16 amino acids. The ends lost 4 bases at V and 3 bases at J; junction bases unmatched: 9. Germline V gene sequence: CDR1 SGHDN, CDR2 FVKESK. CDR3 bases: TGTGCCAGCAGCCCAAATGGACAGGGGGGTTTCTACGAGCAGTACTTC. Its translation is CASSPNGQGGFYEQYF.

V usage is TRBV6-4 and J usage is TRBJ2-3; a weak D match, TRBD1 (6 bases). Trimming stripped 4 bases from V and 5 bases from J, with 13 bases between. Germline assignment: CDR1 MRHNA and CDR2 SNTAGT. The CDR3 is made up of 14 amino acids. CDR3 residues: CASSAGPRGDTQYF. The CDR3 nucleotides read TGTGCCAGCAGTGCAGGGCCCAGGGGAGATACGCAGTATTTT.

Concerning this clone: Its ends do not fully match the called genes, so a read error is possible. The genes are TRBV5-6 and TRBJ2-3; a weak D match, TRBD1 (6 bases). The CDR3 totals 14 residues. The germline gives CDR1 SGHDT, CDR2 YYEEEE. The CDR3 loop is CASSQYLAQGRGHF. The DNA for the CDR3 is TGTGCCAGCAGCCAATACCTAGCTCAGGGGCGCGGGCATTTT. The full variable domain, completed using reference TRBV5-6 and TRBJ2-3, is DAGVTQSPTHLIKTRGQQVTLRCSPKSGHDTVSWYQQALGQGPQFIFQYYEEEERQRGNFPDRFSGHQFPNYSSELNVNALLLGDSALYLCASSQYLAQGRGHFGPGTRLTVL.

CDR3 sequence (DNA): TGTGCCAGCAGTTTCGGCGGGAACTATGGCTACACCTTC. This sequence encodes CASSFGGNYGYTF. The chain joins TRBV27 to TRBJ1-2; D remains unclear. Germline CDR1 is MNHEY and CDR2 is SMNVEV (reference sequence). Trimming cost V 3 bases and J 2 bases, with 7 bases left between them. The CDR3 sequence is 13 residues long.

This chain connects TRBV7-6 to TRBJ2-7; maybe TRBD1 (5 bases). Trimming shortened V by 2 bases and J by 3 bases, and 17 bases separated the two germline ends. This CDR3 is built from 16 residues. CDR1 is SGHVS and CDR2 is FNYEAQ in the germline V gene. As DNA, the CDR3 is TGTGCCAGCAGCTTAAGTCCAGGACAAACGAACTACGAGCAGTACTTC. This gives the protein CASSLSPGQTNYEQYF.

The V and J genes are TRBV4-1 and TRBJ2-7; the D is unclear. This CDR3 has 13 amino acids. Germline lookup yields CDR1 MGHRA and CDR2 YSYEKL. V lost 1 base, J lost 3 bases, and 7 bases lay in between. The CDR3 region is CASSQGRNYEQYF. The CDR3 DNA reads TGCGCCAGCAGCCAAGGGCGGAACTACGAGCAGTACTTC.

The genes are TRBV6-1 and TRBJ2-2, with D perhaps TRBD2 (5 bases). Germline lookup yields CDR1 MNHNS and CDR2 SASEGT. V was trimmed by 1 base and J by 7 bases, leaving 7 bases between them. CDR3 length: 13 amino acids. CDR3 in DNA: TGTGCCAGCAGTGAAGAACTAGACGGGGAGCTGTTTTTT. It encodes CASSEELDGELFF.

V usage is TRBV29-1 and J usage is TRBJ1-4; no clear D gene. Trimming removed 6 bases from V and 5 bases from J, with 13 bases in between. From germline, CDR1 is SQVTM and CDR2 ANQGSEA. The CDR3 covers 13 residues. The CDR3 reads CSVAGNTNEKLFF. For the CDR3, the DNA is TGCAGCGTGGCGGGTAATACGAATGAAAAACTGTTTTTT.

This clone was observed a handful of times. The genes are TRBV5-6 and TRBJ1-1, with D possibly TRBD1 on 5 matching bases. V was trimmed by 1 base and J by 1 base, leaving 8 bases between them. CDR1 and CDR2 from the germline V gene are SGHDT and YYEEEE. There are 14 residues in the CDR3. The CDR3 loop is CASSLPGENTEAFF. The CDR3 DNA sequence: TGTGCCAGCAGCTTGCCGGGGGAGAACACTGAAGCTTTCTTT.

The chain uses TRBV30 and TRBJ2-7, with unresolved D. The CDR3 loop spans 19 amino acids. V was clipped by 3 bases and J by 0 bases, with 27 bases between them. Per germline, CDR1 GTSNPN and CDR2 SVGIG (reference sequence). CDR3: CAWRTQIFKRGSLSYEQYF. The CDR3 nucleotides read TGTGCCTGGAGGACGCAGATCTTTAAACGAGGTAGCCTCTCCTACGAGCAGTACTTC.

The CDR3 coding sequence is TGTGCCAGCAGCTACCCAGGACAGGGGGTTGGCTACACCTTC. The encoded protein is CASSYPGQGVGYTF. V gene TRBV7-8 combines with J gene TRBJ1-2; 10 bases map to TRBD1. The CDR3 totals 14 residues. The ends lost 4 bases at V and 7 bases at J; junction bases unmatched: 6. Germline CDR1 and CDR2: SGHVS and FQNEAQ.

This chain joins TRBV13 and TRBJ2-7, with a tentative D call TRBD1 (6 bases). Germline lookup yields CDR1 PRHDT and CDR2 FYEKMQ (reference sequence). CDR3 length equals 13 residues. V gave up 4 bases and J gave up 7 bases, with 14 bases separating them. CDR3 nucleotide sequence: TGTGCCAGCAGCTCGCAGGGGATGAGAGAGCAGTACTTC. Encoded protein: CASSSQGMREQYF. The entire variable domain, with the rest obtained from reference TRBV13 and TRBJ2-7, is as follows: AAGVIQSPRHLIKEKRETATLKCYPIPRHDTVYWYQQGPGQDPQFLISFYEKMQSDKGSIPDRFSAQQFSDYHSELNMSSLELGDSALYFCASSSQGMREQYFGPGTRLTVT.

The chain joins TRBV28 to TRBJ1-5; D unclear. Germline values: CDR1 MDHEN, CDR2 SYDVKM. This CDR3 comprises 14 residues. V was pared by 4 bases and J by 7 bases, with 14 bases between. In nucleotides, the CDR3 is TGTGCCAGCAGTTCTCGACATTCTTCCCAGCCCCAGCATTTT. It encodes CASSSRHSSQPQHF.